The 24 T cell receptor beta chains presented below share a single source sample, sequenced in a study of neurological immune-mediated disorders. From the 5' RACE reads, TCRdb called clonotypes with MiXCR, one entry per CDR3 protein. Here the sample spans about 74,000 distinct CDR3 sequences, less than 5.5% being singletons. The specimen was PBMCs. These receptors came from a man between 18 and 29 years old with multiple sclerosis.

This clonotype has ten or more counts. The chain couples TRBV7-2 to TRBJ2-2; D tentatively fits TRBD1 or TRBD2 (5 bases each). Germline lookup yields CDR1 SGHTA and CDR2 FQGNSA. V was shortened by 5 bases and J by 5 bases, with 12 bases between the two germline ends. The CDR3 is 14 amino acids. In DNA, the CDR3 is TGTGCCAGCAGCCCGGGGCGGAGTACCGGGGAGCTGTTTTTT. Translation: CASSPGRSTGELFF.

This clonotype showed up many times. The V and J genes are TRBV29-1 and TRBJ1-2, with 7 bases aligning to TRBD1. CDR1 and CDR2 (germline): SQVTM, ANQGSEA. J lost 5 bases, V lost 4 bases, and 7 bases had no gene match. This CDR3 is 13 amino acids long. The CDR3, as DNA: TGCAGCGTTGCCCTCGGACAGGCGTATGGCTACACCTTC. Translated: CSVALGQAYGYTF.

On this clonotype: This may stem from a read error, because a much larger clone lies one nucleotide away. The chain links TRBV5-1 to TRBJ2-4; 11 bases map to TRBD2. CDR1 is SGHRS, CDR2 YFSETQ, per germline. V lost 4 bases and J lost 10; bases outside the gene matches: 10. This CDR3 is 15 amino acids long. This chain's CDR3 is CASSPSSTSGKIQYF. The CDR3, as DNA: TGCGCCAGCAGCCCCTCTTCGACTAGCGGGAAAATTCAGTACTTC.

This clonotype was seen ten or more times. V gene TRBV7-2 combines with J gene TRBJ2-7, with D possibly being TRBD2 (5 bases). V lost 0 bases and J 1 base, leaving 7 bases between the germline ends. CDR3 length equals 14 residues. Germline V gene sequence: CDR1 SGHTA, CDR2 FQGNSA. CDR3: CASSLAGGSYEQYF. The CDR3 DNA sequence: TGTGCCAGCAGCTTAGCTGGAGGATCCTACGAGCAGTACTTC.

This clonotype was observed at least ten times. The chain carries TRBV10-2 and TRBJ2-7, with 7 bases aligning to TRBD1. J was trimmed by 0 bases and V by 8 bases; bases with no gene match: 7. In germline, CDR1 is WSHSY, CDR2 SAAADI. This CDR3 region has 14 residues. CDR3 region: CASGDSTYSYEQYF. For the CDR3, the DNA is TGCGCCAGCGGGGACAGTACATACTCCTACGAGCAGTACTTC.

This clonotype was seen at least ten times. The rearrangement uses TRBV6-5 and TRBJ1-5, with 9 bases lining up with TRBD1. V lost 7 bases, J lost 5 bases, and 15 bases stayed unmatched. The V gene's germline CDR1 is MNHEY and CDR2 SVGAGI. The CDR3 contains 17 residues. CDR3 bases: TGTGCCAGCAATCCTCTCCCTCCCCGGACAGGGGATCAGCCCCAGCATTTT. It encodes CASNPLPPRTGDQPQHF.

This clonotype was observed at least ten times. CDR3: CSARRGQGIYEQYF. For the CDR3, the DNA is TGCAGTGCCCGGCGGGGACAGGGAATATACGAGCAGTACTTC. This chain links TRBV20-1 with TRBJ2-7, with TRBD1 matching over 9 bases. Germline V gene sequence: CDR1 DFQATT, CDR2 SNEGSKA (reference sequence). After removal of 6 bases from V and 4 bases from J, the junction contained 10 bases not matched to a gene. CDR3 size: 14 residues.

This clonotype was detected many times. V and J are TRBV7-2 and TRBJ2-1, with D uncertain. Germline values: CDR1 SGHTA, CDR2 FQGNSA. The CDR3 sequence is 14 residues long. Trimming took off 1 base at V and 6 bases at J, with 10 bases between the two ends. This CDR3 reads CASSLGLNSNEQFF. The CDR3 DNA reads TGTGCCAGCAGCTTAGGGCTAAACTCCAATGAGCAGTTCTTC.

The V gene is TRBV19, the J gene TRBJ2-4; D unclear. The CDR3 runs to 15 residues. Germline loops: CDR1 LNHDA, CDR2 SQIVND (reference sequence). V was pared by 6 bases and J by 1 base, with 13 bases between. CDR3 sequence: CASSVGPGAKNIQYF. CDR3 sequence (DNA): TGTGCCAGTAGCGTGGGCCCTGGGGCCAAAAACATTCAGTACTTC.

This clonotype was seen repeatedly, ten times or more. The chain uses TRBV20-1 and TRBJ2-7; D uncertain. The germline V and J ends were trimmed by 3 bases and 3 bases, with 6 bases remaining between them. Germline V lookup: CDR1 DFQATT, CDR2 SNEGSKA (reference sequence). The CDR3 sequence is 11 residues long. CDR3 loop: CSASAGYEQYF. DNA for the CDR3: TGCAGTGCTAGTGCCGGCTACGAGCAGTACTTC.

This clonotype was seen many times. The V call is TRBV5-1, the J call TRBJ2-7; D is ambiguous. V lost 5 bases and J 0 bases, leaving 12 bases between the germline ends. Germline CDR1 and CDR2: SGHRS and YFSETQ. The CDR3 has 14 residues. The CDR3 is CASSEASYSYEQYF. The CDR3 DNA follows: TGCGCCAGCAGTGAAGCGTCGTACTCCTACGAGCAGTACTTC.

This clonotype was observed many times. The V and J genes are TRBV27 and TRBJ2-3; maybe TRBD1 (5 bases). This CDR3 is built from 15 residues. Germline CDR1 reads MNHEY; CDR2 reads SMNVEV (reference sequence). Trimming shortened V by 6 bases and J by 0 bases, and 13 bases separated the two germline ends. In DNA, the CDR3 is TGTGCCAGCAGCAAGGGGCCAGGCAGCACAGATACGCAGTATTTT. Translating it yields CASSKGPGSTDTQYF.

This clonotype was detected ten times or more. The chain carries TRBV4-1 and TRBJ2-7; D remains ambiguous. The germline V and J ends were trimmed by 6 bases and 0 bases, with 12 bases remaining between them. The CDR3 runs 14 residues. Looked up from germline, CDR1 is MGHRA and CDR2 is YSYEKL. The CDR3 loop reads CASSPTPSSYEQYF. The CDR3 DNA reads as TGCGCCAGCAGTCCTACCCCGAGCTCCTACGAGCAGTACTTC.

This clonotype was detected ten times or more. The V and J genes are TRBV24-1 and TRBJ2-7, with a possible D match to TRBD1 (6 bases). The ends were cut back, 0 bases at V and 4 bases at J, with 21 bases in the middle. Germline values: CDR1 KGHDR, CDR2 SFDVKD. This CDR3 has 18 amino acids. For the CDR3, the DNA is TGTGCCACCAGTGATTTGCGATCCCGGGACACAGGCCCGTACGAGCAGTACTTC. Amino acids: CATSDLRSRDTGPYEQYF.

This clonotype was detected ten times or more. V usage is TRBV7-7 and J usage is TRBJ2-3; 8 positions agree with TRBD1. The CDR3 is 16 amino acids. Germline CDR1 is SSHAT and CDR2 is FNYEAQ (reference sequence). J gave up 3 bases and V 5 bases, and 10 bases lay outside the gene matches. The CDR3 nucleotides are TGTGCCAGCAGCCAAGGCAGGGGGCGGAAGACAGATACGCAGTATTTT. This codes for CASSQGRGRKTDTQYF.

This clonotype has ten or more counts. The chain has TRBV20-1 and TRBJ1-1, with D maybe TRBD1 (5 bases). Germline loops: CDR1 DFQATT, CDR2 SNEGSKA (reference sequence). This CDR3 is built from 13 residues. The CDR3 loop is CSPATGLLTEAFF. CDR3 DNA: TGCAGCCCGGCAACGGGACTTCTAACTGAAGCTTTCTTT.

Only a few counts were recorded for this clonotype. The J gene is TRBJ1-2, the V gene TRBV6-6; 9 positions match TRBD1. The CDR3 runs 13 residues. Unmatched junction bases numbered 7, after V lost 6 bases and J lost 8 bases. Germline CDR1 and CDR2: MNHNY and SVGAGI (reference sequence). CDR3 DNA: TGTGCCAGCAGACAACAGGGGGCGGGGGGCTACACCTTC. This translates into CASRQQGAGGYTF.

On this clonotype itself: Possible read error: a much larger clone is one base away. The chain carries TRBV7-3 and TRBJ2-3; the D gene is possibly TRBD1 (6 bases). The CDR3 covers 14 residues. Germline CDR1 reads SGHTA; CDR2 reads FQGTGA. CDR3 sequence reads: CASSLGTHSDMQYF. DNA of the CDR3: TGTGCCAGCAGCTTAGGGACACACTCGGATATGCAGTATTTT.

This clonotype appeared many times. The chain's CDR3 is CASKDREAGNEKLFF. Here the CDR3 DNA reads TGTGCCAGCAAGGACAGGGAGGCTGGGAATGAAAAACTGTTTTTT. The chain uses TRBV6-1 and TRBJ1-4; 8 bases align to TRBD1. There are 15 residues in the CDR3. After removal of 7 bases from V and 5 bases from J, the junction contained 9 bases not matched to a gene. The germline CDR1 and CDR2 sequences are MNHNS and SASEGT.

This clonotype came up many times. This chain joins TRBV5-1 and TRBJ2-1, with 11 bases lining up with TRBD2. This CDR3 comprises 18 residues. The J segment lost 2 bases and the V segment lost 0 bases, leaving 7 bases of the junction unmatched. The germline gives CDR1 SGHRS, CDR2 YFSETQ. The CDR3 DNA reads TGCGCCAGCAGCTTGGCGCGGACTAGCGGGTGGGCCTACAATGAGCAGTTCTTC. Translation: CASSLARTSGWAYNEQFF.

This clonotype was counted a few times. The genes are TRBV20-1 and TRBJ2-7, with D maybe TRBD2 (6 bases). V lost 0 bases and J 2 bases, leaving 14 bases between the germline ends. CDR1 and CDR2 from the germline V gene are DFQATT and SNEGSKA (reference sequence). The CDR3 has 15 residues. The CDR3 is CSARDSRRVTYEQYF. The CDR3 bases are TGCAGTGCTAGAGACAGCCGGAGGGTTACCTACGAGCAGTACTTC.

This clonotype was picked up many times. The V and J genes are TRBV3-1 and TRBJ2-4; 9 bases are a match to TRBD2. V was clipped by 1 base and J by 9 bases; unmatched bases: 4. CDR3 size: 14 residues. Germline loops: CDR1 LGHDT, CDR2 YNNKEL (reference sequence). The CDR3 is CASSQALAGGIQYF. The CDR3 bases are TGTGCCAGCAGCCAAGCACTAGCGGGCGGCATTCAGTACTTC.

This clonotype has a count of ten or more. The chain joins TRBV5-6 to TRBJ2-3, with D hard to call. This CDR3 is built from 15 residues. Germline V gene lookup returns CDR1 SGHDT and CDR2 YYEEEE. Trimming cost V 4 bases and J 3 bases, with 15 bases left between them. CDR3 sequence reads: CASSPNPDGTDTQYF. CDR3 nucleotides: TGTGCCAGCAGCCCGAACCCCGACGGGACAGATACGCAGTATTTT.

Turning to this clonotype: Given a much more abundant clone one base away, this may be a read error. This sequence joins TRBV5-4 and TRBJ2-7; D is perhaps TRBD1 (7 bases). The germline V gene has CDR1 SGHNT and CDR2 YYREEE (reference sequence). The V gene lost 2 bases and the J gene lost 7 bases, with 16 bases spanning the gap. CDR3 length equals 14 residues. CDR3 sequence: CASSFPKGAGEQYF. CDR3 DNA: TGTGCCAGCAGCTTCCCAAAGGGGGCGGGAGAGCAGTACTTC.